The following is a TCR beta chain sequence with its context. Its target is unknown. With 4 bases clipped from V and 0 bases from J, the junction kept 3 bases outside the gene matches. The CDR3 loop spans 15 amino acids. Germline lookup yields CDR1 SGDLS and CDR2 YYNGEE. This entry is derived from a study of PD-L1 blockade in urothelial cancer. Study-level results: In blood sampled pretreatment, TCR clonality below the median predicted better survival.

Some clones are missing from TCRdb's copy, which holds only in-frame ones; the method was immunoSEQ multiplex PCR. The sample lists over 75,000 clones; more than 80% were seen once. The sample's time point: pretreatment peripheral blood. The source is a woman aged 80 or over with urothelial cancer. This sequence joins TRBV9 and TRBJ2-3; 9 bases match TRBD2. Sequenced here: PBMCs, sampled around atezolizumab (anti-PD-L1) treatment. The CDR3 region is CASSSSGISTDTQYF. In nucleotides, the CDR3 is TGTGCCAGCAGCTCTAGCGGGATTAGCACAGATACGCAGTATTTT.